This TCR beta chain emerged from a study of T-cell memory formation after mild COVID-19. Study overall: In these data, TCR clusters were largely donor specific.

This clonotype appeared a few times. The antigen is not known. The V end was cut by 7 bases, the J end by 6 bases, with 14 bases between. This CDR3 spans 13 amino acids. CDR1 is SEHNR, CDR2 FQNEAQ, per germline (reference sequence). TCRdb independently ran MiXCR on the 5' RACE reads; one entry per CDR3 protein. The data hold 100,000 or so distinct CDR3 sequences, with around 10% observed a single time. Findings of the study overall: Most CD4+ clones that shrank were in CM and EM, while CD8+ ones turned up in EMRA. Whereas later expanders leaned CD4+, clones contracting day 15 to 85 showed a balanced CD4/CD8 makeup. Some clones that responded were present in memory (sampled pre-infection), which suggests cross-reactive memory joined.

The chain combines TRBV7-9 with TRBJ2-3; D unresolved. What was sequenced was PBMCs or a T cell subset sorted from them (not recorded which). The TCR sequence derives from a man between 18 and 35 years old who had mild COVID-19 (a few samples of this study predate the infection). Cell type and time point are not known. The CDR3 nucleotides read TGTGCCAGCAACCTCCAATCTTGGGATACGCAGTATTTT. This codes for CASNLQSWDTQYF.